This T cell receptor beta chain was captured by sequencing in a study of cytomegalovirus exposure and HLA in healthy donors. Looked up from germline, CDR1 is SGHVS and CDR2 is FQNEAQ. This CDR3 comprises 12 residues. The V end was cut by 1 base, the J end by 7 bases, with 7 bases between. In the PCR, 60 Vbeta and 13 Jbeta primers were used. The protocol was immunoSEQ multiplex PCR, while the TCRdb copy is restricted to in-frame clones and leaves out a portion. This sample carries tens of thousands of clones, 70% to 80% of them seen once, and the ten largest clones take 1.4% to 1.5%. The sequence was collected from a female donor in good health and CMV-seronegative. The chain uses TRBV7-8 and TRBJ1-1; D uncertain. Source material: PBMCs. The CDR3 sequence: CASSLDGSEAFF. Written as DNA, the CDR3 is TGTGCCAGCAGCTTAGATGGGAGTGAAGCTTTCTTT.